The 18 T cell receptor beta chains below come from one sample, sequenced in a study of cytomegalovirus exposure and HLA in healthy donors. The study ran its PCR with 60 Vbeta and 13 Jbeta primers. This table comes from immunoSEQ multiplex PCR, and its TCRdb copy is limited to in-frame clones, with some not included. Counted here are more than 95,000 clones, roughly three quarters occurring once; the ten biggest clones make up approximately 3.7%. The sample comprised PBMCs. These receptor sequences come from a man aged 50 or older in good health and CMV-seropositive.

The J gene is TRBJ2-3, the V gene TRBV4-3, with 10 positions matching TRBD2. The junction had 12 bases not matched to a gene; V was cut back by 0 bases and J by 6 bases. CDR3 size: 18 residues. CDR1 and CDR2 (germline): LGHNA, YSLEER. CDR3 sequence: CASSQDPSGSKGSDTQYF. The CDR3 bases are TGCGCCAGCAGCCAAGACCCTAGCGGGAGTAAAGGAAGTGATACGCAGTATTTT.

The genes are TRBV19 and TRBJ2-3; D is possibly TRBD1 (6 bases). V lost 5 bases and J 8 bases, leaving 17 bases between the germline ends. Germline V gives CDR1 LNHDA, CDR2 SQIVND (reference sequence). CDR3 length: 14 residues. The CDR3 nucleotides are TGTGCCAGTAGTCCCTCACAGGGCGCGGGTACGCAGTATTTT. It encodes CASSPSQGAGTQYF.

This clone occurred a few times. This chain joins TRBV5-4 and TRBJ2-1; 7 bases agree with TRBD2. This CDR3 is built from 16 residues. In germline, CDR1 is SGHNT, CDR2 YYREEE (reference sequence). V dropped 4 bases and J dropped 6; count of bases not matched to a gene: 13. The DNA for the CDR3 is TGTGCCAGCAGCCAAGATGCTGGCGGGGGAAGCAATGAGCAGTTCTTC. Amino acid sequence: CASSQDAGGGSNEQFF.

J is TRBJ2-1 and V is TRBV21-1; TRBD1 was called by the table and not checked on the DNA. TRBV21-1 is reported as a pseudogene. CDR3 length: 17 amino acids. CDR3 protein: CASSKSRNRAQDNEQFF. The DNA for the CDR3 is TGTGCCAGCAGCAAAAGCAGGAACAGGGCCCAGGACAATGAGCAGTTCTTC.

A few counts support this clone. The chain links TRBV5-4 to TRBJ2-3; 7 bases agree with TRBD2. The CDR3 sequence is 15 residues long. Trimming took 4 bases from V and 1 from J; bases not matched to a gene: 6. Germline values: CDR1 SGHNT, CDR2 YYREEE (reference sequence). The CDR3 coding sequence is TGTGCCAGCAGCCGGAAGCGGGGAGGCACAGATACGCAGTATTTT. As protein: CASSRKRGGTDTQYF.

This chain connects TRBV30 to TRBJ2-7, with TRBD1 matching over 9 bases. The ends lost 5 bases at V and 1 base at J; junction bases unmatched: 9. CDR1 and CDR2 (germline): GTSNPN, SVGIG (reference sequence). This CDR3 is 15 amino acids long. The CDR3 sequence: CAWGYRGLRSYEQYF. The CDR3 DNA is TGTGCCTGGGGATACAGGGGGCTTCGTTCCTACGAGCAGTACTTC.

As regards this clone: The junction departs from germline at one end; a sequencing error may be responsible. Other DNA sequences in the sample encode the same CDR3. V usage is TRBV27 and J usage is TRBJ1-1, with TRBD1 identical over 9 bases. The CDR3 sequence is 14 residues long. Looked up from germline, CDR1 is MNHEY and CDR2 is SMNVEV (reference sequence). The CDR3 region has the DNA TGTGCCAGCAGGGACAGGGGTGGGCGAACTGAAGCCTTCTTT. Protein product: CASRDRGGRTEAFF.

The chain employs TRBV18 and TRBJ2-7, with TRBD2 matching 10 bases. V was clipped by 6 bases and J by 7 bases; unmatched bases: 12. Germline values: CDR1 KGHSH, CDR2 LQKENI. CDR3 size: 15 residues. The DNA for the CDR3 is TGTGCCAGCTCCCCTTTATCCAGCGGGGGGGGTGAGCAGTACTTC. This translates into CASSPLSSGGGEQYF.

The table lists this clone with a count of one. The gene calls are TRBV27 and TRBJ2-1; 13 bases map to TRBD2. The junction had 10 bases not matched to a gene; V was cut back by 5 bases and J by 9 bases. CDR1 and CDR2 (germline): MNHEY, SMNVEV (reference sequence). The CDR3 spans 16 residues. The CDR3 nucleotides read TGTGCCAGCAGTGGCTTTGGACTAGCGGGAGAAGGTGAGCAGTTCTTC. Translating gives CASSGFGLAGEGEQFF.

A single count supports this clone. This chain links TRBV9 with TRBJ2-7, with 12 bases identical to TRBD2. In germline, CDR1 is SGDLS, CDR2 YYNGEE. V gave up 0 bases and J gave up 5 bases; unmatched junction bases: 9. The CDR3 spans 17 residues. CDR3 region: CASSVGLAGGPVHEQYF. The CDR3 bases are TGTGCCAGCAGCGTAGGGCTAGCGGGAGGGCCGGTCCACGAGCAGTACTTC.

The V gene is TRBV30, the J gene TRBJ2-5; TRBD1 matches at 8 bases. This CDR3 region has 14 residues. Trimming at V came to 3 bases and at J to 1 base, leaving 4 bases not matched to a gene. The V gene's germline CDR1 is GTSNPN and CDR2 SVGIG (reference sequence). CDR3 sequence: CAWRRQGPQETQYF. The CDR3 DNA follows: TGTGCCTGGAGGCGACAGGGGCCCCAAGAGACCCAGTACTTC. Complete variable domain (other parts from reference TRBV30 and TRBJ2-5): SQTIHQWPATLVQPVGSPLSLECTVEGTSNPNLYWYRQAAGRGLQLLFYSVGIGQISSEVPQNLSASRPQDRQFILSSKKLLLSDSGFYLCAWRRQGPQETQYFGPGTRLLVL.

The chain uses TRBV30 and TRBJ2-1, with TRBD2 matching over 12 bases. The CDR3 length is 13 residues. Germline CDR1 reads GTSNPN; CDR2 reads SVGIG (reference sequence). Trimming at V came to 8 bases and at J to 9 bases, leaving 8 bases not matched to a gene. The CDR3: CARRTSGMGEQFF. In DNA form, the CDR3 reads TGTGCCCGCCGGACTAGCGGGATGGGTGAGCAGTTCTTC. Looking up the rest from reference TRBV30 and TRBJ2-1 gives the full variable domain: SQTIHQWPATLVQPVGSPLSLECTVEGTSNPNLYWYRQAAGRGLQLLFYSVGIGQISSEVPQNLSASRPQDRQFILSSKKLLLSDSGFYLCARRTSGMGEQFFGPGTRLTVL.

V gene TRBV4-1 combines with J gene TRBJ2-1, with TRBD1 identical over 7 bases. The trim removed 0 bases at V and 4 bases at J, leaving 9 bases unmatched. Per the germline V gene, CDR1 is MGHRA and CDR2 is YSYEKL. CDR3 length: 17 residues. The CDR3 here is CASSQDRQGTSYNEQFF. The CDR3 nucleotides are TGCGCCAGCAGCCAAGATCGACAGGGAACTTCATACAATGAGCAGTTCTTC.

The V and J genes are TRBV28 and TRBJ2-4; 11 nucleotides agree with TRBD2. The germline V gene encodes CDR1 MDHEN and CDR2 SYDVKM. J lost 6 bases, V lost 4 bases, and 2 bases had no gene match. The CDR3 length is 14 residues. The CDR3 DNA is TGTGCCAGCAGTTCCGGGACTAGCGGAAACATTCAGTACTTC. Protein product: CASSSGTSGNIQYF.

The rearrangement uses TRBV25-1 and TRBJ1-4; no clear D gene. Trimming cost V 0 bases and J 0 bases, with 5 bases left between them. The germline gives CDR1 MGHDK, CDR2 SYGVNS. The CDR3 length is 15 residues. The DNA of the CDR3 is TGTGCCAGCAGTGAATACGGGACAACTAATGAAAAACTGTTTTTT. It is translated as CASSEYGTTNEKLFF.

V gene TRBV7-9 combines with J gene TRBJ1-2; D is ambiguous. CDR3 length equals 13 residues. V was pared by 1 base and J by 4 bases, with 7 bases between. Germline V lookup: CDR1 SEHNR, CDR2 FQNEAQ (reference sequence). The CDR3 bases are TGTGCCAGCAGCTTAGGCGGCTCCTATGGCTACACCTTC. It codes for CASSLGGSYGYTF.

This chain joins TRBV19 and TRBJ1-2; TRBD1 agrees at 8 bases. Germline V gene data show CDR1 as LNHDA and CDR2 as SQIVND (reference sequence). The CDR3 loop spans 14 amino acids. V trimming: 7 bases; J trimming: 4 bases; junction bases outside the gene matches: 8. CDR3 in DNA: TGTGCCAGTACCACGGGACAGGACACCTATGGCTACACCTTC. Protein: CASTTGQDTYGYTF.

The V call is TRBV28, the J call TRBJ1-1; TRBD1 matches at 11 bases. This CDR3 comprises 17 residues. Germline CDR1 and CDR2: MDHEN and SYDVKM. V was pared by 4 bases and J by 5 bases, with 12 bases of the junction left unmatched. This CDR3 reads CASSSLRDRGTRTEAFF. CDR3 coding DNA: TGTGCCAGCAGTTCGCTTCGGGACAGGGGGACACGTACTGAAGCTTTCTTT.